This entry concerns a single T cell receptor beta chain. The target antigen is unknown. The method was immunoSEQ multiplex PCR; TCRdb's version includes in-frame clones alone and lacks a portion of them. The sample includes about 11,000 clones, around nine tenths of them seen just once. This entry is derived from a study of OX40 agonist ivuxolimab in advanced cancers. On the study more broadly: As their treatment, patients were administered ivuxolimab, an agonistic anti-OX40 (CD134) antibody. Among those treated, three patients had partial responses, one with hepatocellular carcinoma and two with cutaneous melanoma. From roughly 20 to 79 years was the age range, with a mean of roughly 59 years, and over 80% were male. Study results and limitations: On average, a greater number of expanded clones characterised CD8+ T cells relative to CD4+.

Germline V lookup: CDR1 MNHEY, CDR2 SMNVEV (reference sequence). Trimming removed 8 bases from V and 2 bases from J, with 18 bases in between. The CDR3 length is 15 residues. Sequences were derived from CD4+ or CD8+ T cells sorted from blood, sampled in a trial of the OX40 agonist ivuxolimab. The V and J genes are TRBV27 and TRBJ2-5; tentatively, D is TRBD1 (7 bases). This sequence originates from an adult with an advanced solid tumor such as melanoma, head and neck, liver or kidney cancer. CDR3 loop: CASSTEGAAQETQYF. In DNA form, the CDR3 reads TGTGCCAGCTCAACGGAGGGGGCGGCTCAAGAGACCCAGTACTTC.